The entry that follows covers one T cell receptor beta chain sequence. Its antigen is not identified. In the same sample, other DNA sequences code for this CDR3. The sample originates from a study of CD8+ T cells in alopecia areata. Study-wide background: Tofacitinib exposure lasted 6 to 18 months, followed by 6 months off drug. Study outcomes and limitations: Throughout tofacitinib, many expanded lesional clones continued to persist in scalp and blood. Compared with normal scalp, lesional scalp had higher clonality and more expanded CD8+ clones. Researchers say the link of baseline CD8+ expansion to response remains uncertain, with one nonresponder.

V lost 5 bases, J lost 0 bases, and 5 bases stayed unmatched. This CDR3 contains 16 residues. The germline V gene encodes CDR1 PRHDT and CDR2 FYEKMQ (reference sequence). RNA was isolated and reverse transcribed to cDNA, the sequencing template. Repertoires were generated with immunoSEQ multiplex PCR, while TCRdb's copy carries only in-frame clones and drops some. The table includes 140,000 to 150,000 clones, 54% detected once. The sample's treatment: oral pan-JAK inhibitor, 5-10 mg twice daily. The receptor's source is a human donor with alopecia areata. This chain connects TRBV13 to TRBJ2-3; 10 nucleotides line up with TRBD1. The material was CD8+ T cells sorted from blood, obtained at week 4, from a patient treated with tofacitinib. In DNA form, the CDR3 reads TGTGCCAGCAGCCCCAGGGACAGGGGTAGCACAGATACGCAGTATTTT. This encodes CASSPRDRGSTDTQYF.